This TCR beta chain was profiled in a study of blood T cells in healthy people across ages. This CDR3 contains 13 residues. Trimming removed 5 bases from V and 7 bases from J, with 9 bases in between. Germline V lookup: CDR1 SGHTA, CDR2 FQGTGA. A second PCR, run for about 7 to 12 cycles, used a sample-barcoded 5' primer plus a J-beta primer mix. In TCRdb, the 5' RACE reads were re-called with MiXCR into one record per CDR3 protein. Counted here are fewer than 2,000,000 distinct CDR3 sequences, about 39% occurring once; the ten biggest clones make up roughly 23%. The table lists this clonotype with many counts. What it recognizes is unknown. General study results and limits: In long-lived donors, naive CD4+ cell counts and diversity exceeded those of aged donors.

The receptor comes from a human donor in good health. This chain links TRBV7-3 with TRBJ2-6; weak D call: TRBD1 (6 bases). The specimen sequenced was blood. CDR3 bases: TGTGCCAGCAGCCCACAGGGAGCCAACGTCCTGACTTTC. It is translated as CASSPQGANVLTF.